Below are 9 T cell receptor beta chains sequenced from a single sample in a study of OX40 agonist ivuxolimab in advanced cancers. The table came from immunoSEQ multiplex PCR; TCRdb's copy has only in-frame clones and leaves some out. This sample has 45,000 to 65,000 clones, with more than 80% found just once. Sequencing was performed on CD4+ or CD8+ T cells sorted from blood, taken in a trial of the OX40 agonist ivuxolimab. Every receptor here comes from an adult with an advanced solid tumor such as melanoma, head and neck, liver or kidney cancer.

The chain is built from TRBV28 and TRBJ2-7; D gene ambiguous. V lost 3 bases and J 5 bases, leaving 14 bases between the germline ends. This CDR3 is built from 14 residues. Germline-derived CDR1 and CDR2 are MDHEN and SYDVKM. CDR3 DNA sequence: TGTGCCAGCAGTTTTCCCCCTAGATCAGACGAGCAGTACTTC. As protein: CASSFPPRSDEQYF. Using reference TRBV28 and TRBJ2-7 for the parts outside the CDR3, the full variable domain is DVKVTQSSRYLVKRTGEKVFLECVQDMDHENMFWYRQDPGLGLRLIYFSYDVKMKEKGDIPEGYSVSREKKERFSLILESASTNQTSMYLCASSFPPRSDEQYFGPGTRLTVT.

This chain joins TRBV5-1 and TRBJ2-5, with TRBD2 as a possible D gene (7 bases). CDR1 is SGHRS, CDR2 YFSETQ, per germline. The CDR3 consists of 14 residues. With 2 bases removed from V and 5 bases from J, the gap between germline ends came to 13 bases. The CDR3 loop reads CASSFIGGEETQYF. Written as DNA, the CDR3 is TGCGCCAGCAGCTTTATAGGGGGGGAGGAGACCCAGTACTTC.

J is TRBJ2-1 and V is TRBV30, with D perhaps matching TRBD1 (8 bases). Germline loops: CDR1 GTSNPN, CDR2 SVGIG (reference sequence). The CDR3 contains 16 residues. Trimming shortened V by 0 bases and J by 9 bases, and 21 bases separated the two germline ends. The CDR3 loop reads CAWSVTGGVSVGEQFF. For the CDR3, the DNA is TGTGCCTGGAGTGTTACAGGGGGGGTTTCGGTCGGTGAGCAGTTCTTC.

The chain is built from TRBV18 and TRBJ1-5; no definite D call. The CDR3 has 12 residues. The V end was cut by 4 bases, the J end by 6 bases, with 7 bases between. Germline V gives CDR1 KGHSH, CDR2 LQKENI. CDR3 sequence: CASSLPSQPQHF. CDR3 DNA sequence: TGTGCCAGCTCACTACCGAGTCAGCCCCAGCATTTT.

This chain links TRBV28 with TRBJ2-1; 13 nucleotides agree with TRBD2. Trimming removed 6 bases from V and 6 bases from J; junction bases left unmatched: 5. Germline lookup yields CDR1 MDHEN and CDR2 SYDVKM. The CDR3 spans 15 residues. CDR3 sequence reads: CASRLLAGGTNEQFF. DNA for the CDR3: TGTGCCAGCAGGCTACTAGCGGGGGGGACCAATGAGCAGTTCTTC.

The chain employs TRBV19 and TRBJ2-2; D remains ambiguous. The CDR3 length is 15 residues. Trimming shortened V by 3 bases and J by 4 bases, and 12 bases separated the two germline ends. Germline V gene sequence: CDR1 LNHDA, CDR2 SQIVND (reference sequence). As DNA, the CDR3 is TGTGCCAGTAGTATGGTAGGGATTAGCACCGGGGAGCTGTTTTTT. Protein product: CASSMVGISTGELFF.

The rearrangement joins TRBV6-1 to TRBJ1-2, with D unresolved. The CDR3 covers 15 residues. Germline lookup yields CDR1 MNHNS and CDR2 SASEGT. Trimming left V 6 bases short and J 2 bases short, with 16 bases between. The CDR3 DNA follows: TGTGCCAGCAGCGAAAACTATCCCGACAACTATGGCTACACCTTC. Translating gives CASSENYPDNYGYTF.

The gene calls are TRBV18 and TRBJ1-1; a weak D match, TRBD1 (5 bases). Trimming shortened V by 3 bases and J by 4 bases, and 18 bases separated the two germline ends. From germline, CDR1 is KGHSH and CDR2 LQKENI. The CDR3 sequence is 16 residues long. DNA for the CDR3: TGTGCCAGCTCACCCTCCCAGGGATCAGCTTCCACTGAAGCTTTCTTT. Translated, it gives CASSPSQGSASTEAFF.

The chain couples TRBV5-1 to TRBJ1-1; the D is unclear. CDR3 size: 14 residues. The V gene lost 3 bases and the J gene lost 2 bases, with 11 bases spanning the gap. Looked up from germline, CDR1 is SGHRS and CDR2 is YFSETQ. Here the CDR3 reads CASSSYRENTEAFF. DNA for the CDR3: TGCGCCAGCAGCTCTTACCGGGAAAACACTGAAGCTTTCTTT.